The 31 T cell receptor beta chains below were found in one sample sequenced in a study of metastatic and nonmetastatic thyroid tumors. MiXCR reprocessed the PCR reads for TCRdb. The table has 12,000 or so clones, 20% to 25% seen once. Patients were all untreated before their thyroid surgery. The specimen was blood. The origin of the receptors is a male donor with papillary thyroid cancer or a benign thyroid nodule (not recorded which). Some clones in this sample may be carry-over from other donors' samples.

The table lists this clone with a few counts. The genes are TRBV28 and TRBJ1-3, with D possibly matching TRBD1 (5 bases). This CDR3 contains 13 residues. Germline values: CDR1 MDHEN, CDR2 SYDVKM. The V and J ends lost 6 bases and 8 bases respectively, with 14 bases between them. The CDR3 coding sequence is TGTGCCAGCAGCGCCGGACATATAGACACCATATATTTT. Translated, it gives CASSAGHIDTIYF.

The rearrangement uses TRBV6-1 and TRBJ1-3; D perhaps matches TRBD1 (6 bases). V was pared by 3 bases and J by 0 bases, with 9 bases between. Germline CDR1 is MNHNS and CDR2 is SASEGT. The CDR3 extends over 15 amino acids. CDR3 sequence: CASSEGHDSGNTIYF. In DNA, the CDR3 is TGTGCCAGCAGTGAGGGACACGACTCTGGAAACACCATATATTTT.

This chain connects TRBV7-2 to TRBJ2-2; the D is unclear. Trimming pared 5 bases from V and 3 bases from J, leaving 13 bases between. CDR1 SGHTA and CDR2 FQGNSA come from the germline V gene. This CDR3 comprises 15 residues. CDR3: CASSPARSYTGELFF. The CDR3 nucleotides are TGTGCCAGCAGCCCAGCGCGTTCGTACACCGGGGAGCTGTTTTTT.

The CDR3 region is CASSDPRASGGGNEQFF. The DNA for the CDR3 is TGTGCCAGCAGTGACCCACGGGCTAGCGGGGGGGGTAATGAGCAGTTCTTC. The chain employs TRBV2 and TRBJ2-1, with 12 nucleotides matching TRBD2. Germline CDR1 is SNHLY and CDR2 is FYNNEI. CDR3 length equals 17 residues. Trimming cost V 3 bases and J 7 bases; bases outside gene matches: 10.

V is TRBV6-2 or TRBV6-3 and J is TRBJ1-6; TRBD1 might be the D (5 bases). The CDR3 is 16 residues long. Germline CDR1 reads MNHEY; CDR2 reads SVGEGT. Trimming removed 6 bases from V and 8 bases from J, with 20 bases in between. Here the CDR3 DNA reads TGTGCCAGCAGCCCGGACACGGACCGACTTTATTCACCCCTCCACTTT. This sequence encodes CASSPDTDRLYSPLHF.

This clone has ten or more counts. A much larger clone lies a single base off, so this may be a read error. The chain uses TRBV11-2 and TRBJ2-3, with D unclear. The CDR3 extends over 15 amino acids. The germline V gene has CDR1 SGHAT and CDR2 FQNNGV. CDR3 coding DNA: TGTGCCAGCAGCTTAGGTTGGGTCGGCACAGACACGCAGTATTTT. It codes for CASSLGWVGTDTQYF.

The CDR3, as DNA: TGCAGTGCTCCCGTCCGGACAGGCACGTACGAGCAGTACTTC. It yields the protein CSAPVRTGTYEQYF. The chain recombines TRBV20-1 with TRBJ2-7; 7 bases are shared with TRBD1. The trim removed 5 bases at V and 4 bases at J, leaving 11 bases unmatched. The V gene's germline CDR1 is DFQATT and CDR2 SNEGSKA (reference sequence). The CDR3 spans 14 residues.

This clone came up many times. The J gene is TRBJ1-2, the V gene TRBV10-3; the D is unclear. The CDR3 sequence is 10 residues long. CDR1 and CDR2 from the germline V gene are ENHRY and SYGVKD. V lost 9 bases, J lost 8 bases, and 10 bases lay in between. The CDR3: CAIGPGGYTF. The CDR3 DNA sequence: TGTGCCATAGGACCGGGCGGCTACACCTTC.

The sample holds many counts of this clone. The chain uses TRBV7-9 and TRBJ1-2, with TRBD1 as a possible D gene (6 bases). V shed 3 bases and J shed 2 bases, with 13 bases lying between them. Per germline, CDR1 SEHNR and CDR2 FQNEAQ (reference sequence). The CDR3 totals 15 residues. The CDR3 nucleotides read TGTGCCAGCAGCTTTTCACAGGGTGGCAACTATGGCTACACCTTC. Translation: CASSFSQGGNYGYTF.

V gene TRBV5-1 combines with J gene TRBJ2-2, with TRBD2 matching over 7 bases. Germline values: CDR1 SGHRS, CDR2 YFSETQ. Trimming took 6 bases from V and 7 from J; bases not matched to a gene: 9. The CDR3 runs to 14 residues. As DNA, the CDR3 is TGCGCCAGCAATGTGGGAGGGCCCATCGGGGAGCTGTTTTTT. It yields the protein CASNVGGPIGELFF.

The chain links TRBV6-1 to TRBJ2-3, with TRBD1 identical over 10 bases. The trim removed 1 base at V and 4 bases at J, leaving 2 bases unmatched. Germline V CDR1 and CDR2: MNHNS, SASEGT. CDR3 length equals 15 residues. CDR3 DNA: TGTGCCAGCAGTGAAGGGACAGGGGGGGCAGATACGCAGTATTTT. It is translated as CASSEGTGGADTQYF.

The rearrangement uses TRBV28 and TRBJ2-7; 11 bases are a match to TRBD2. Germline-derived CDR1 and CDR2 are MDHEN and SYDVKM. The V and J ends lost 5 bases and 7 bases, in that order; junction bases with no gene match: 7. The CDR3 runs 14 residues. DNA for the CDR3: TGTGCCAGCAGTCGGGGACTAGCGGTTGGGGAGCAGTACTTC. Its protein is CASSRGLAVGEQYF.

The V gene is TRBV28, the J gene TRBJ2-7; 9 bases fit TRBD2. The V and J ends lost 8 bases and 2 bases, in that order; junction bases with no gene match: 7. Looked up from germline, CDR1 is MDHEN and CDR2 is SYDVKM. The CDR3 sequence is 14 residues long. The CDR3 DNA reads as TGTGCCAGCGGTAGCGGGGGACCCCCCTACGAGCAGTACTTC. Protein product: CASGSGGPPYEQYF.

This clone was found a few times. The chain carries TRBV15 and TRBJ1-1, with a tentative D call TRBD1 (6 bases). The CDR3 length is 12 residues. The germline V gene has CDR1 LNHNV and CDR2 YYDKDF (reference sequence). With 5 bases removed from V and 6 bases from J, the gap between germline ends came to 10 bases. CDR3 nucleotide sequence: TGTGCCACCAGCCCAGCAGGGGCTGAAGCTTTCTTT. As protein: CATSPAGAEAFF.

There are a few counts of this clone. The V and J genes are TRBV6-5 and TRBJ2-1, with D possibly TRBD1 on 6 matching bases. Germline V lookup: CDR1 MNHEY, CDR2 SVGAGI. CDR3 size: 12 residues. The ends were cut back, 6 bases at V and 8 bases at J, with 11 bases in the middle. In nucleotides, the CDR3 is TGTGCCAGCAGCTTACAGGGCGATGAGCAGTTCTTC. Protein sequence: CASSLQGDEQFF.

The rearrangement joins TRBV7-9 to TRBJ1-5; 7 bases are shared with TRBD1. The CDR3 has 14 residues. The trim removed 5 bases at V and 4 bases at J, leaving 5 bases unmatched. From germline, CDR1 is SEHNR and CDR2 FQNEAQ (reference sequence). The CDR3 protein is CASSPDRNNQPQHF. CDR3 DNA sequence: TGTGCCAGCAGCCCGGACAGGAATAATCAGCCCCAGCATTTT.

This clone was seen at least ten times. The CDR3 DNA is TGCGCCAGCACCCACGCAAGGGACCGCTCCGGGGAGCTGTTTTTT. Residues: CASTHARDRSGELFF. The chain recombines TRBV5-1 with TRBJ2-2; D tentatively reads TRBD1 or TRBD2 (5 bases each). V gave up 6 bases and J gave up 6 bases, with 18 bases separating them. There are 15 residues in the CDR3. Germline V CDR1 and CDR2: SGHRS, YFSETQ.

This clone was counted only a few times. V is TRBV25-1 and J is TRBJ1-1, with 9 bases lining up with TRBD1. Germline CDR1 reads MGHDK; CDR2 reads SYGVNS. This CDR3 comprises 15 residues. V shed 2 bases, J shed 1 base, and the junction held 2 bases outside the gene matches. CDR3 bases: TGTGCCAGCAGTGAACGACAGGGGGGGAACACTGAAGCTTTCTTT. This encodes CASSERQGGNTEAFF.

The chain joins TRBV6-5 to TRBJ2-7; the D is unclear. CDR3 length equals 10 residues. CDR1 is MNHEY, CDR2 SVGAGI, per germline. The V and J ends lost 6 bases and 4 bases respectively, with 4 bases between them. The CDR3 region is CASSTYEQYF. The CDR3 DNA sequence: TGTGCCAGCAGCACTTACGAGCAGTACTTC.

This clone has ten or more counts. The chain links TRBV30 to TRBJ1-1; TRBD1 matches 8 bases. CDR1 is GTSNPN, CDR2 SVGIG, per germline (reference sequence). V was clipped by 0 bases and J by 1 base; unmatched bases: 1. The CDR3 length is 14 residues. This CDR3 is CAWSVGTGNTEAFF. CDR3 sequence (DNA): TGTGCCTGGAGTGTGGGGACAGGGAACACTGAAGCTTTCTTT. Full variable domain (rest looked up from reference TRBV30 and TRBJ1-1): SQTIHQWPATLVQPVGSPLSLECTVEGTSNPNLYWYRQAAGRGLQLLFYSVGIGQISSEVPQNLSASRPQDRQFILSSKKLLLSDSGFYLCAWSVGTGNTEAFFGQGTRLTVV.

In its sample, this clone was seen once. This chain uses TRBV20-1 with TRBJ1-3, with D hard to call. The ends were cut back, 5 bases at V and 4 bases at J, with 6 bases in the middle. The CDR3 loop spans 11 amino acids. Germline CDR1 and CDR2: DFQATT and SNEGSKA (reference sequence). The CDR3 loop is CSAQTGNTIYF. In DNA, the CDR3 is TGCAGTGCTCAAACCGGAAACACCATATATTTT.

In this sample, this clone turned up a few times. The V gene is TRBV12-3 or TRBV12-4, the J gene TRBJ1-2, with 7 bases identical to TRBD1. J was trimmed by 5 bases and V by 5 bases; bases with no gene match: 8. CDR3 length: 14 amino acids. CDR3 nucleotides: TGTGCCAGCAGTCTTGGGACAGCCTTTTATGGCTACACCTTC. This sequence encodes CASSLGTAFYGYTF.

This clone was counted only a few times. This chain connects TRBV6-5 to TRBJ2-3; a weak D match, TRBD1 (7 bases). Germline values: CDR1 MNHEY, CDR2 SVGAGI. V was trimmed by 6 bases and J by 6 bases, leaving 22 bases between them. The CDR3 totals 16 residues. CDR3 nucleotides: TGTGCCAGCAGACTACCCGGGACAGCGGGCTCGGATACGCAGTATTTT. Translation: CASRLPGTAGSDTQYF.

This clone was observed a handful of times. The rearrangement uses TRBV29-1 and TRBJ1-1; a possible D gene is TRBD1 (5 bases). The germline CDR1 and CDR2 sequences are SQVTM and ANQGSEA. The length of the CDR3 is 12 residues. Trimming shortened V by 4 bases and J by 0 bases, and 6 bases separated the two germline ends. The CDR3 DNA reads TGCAGCGTTGGACAGTTGAACACTGAAGCTTTCTTT. Amino acid sequence: CSVGQLNTEAFF.

This clone was found once. This chain joins TRBV19 and TRBJ2-1; D is perhaps TRBD2 (6 bases). CDR1 is LNHDA and CDR2 is SQIVND in the germline V gene (reference sequence). There are 16 residues in the CDR3. The V and J ends lost 7 bases and 4 bases respectively, with 20 bases between them. CDR3 sequence reads: CASKGLGGSFYNEQFF. DNA for the CDR3: TGTGCCAGTAAAGGTTTGGGGGGTTCGTTTTACAATGAGCAGTTCTTC. The complete variable domain, with remaining parts taken from reference TRBV19 and TRBJ2-1, reads DGGITQSPKYLFRKEGQNVTLSCEQNLNHDAMYWYRQDPGQGLRLIYYSQIVNDFQKGDIAEGYSVSREKKESFPLTVTSAQKNPTAFYLCASKGLGGSFYNEQFFGPGTRLTVL.

The chain links TRBV11-2 to TRBJ2-1; D possibly corresponds to TRBD2 (6 bases). There are 15 residues in the CDR3. CDR1 is SGHAT and CDR2 is FQNNGV in the germline V gene. The ends were cut back, 5 bases at V and 0 bases at J, with 11 bases in the middle. CDR3 sequence (DNA): TGTGCCAGCAGCCGCCTAGCGAGCTCCTACAATGAGCAGTTCTTC. Its translation is CASSRLASSYNEQFF.

By share, this clone ranks as medium-sized (0.01 to 0.1%). V usage is TRBV6-2 or TRBV6-3 and J usage is TRBJ2-7; D remains ambiguous. This CDR3 comprises 12 residues. CDR1 and CDR2 (germline): MNHEY, SVGEGT. Trimming removed 2 bases at V and 0 bases at J, with 2 bases between. CDR3 nucleotides: TGTGCCAGCAGTTACCCCTCCTACGAGCAGTACTTC. This sequence encodes CASSYPSYEQYF.

This clone came up a few times. The J gene is TRBJ2-1, the V gene TRBV12-3 or TRBV12-4; possibly TRBD2 for D (6 bases). The length of the CDR3 is 14 residues. V lost 3 bases and J lost 9, with 15 bases in between. The CDR3 region is CASSFDQGLGEQFF. The CDR3 DNA is TGTGCCAGCAGTTTCGATCAGGGACTGGGTGAGCAGTTCTTC.

This clone is classed as medium-sized. V is TRBV6-5 and J is TRBJ2-1, with 7 bases matching TRBD2. CDR1 is MNHEY, CDR2 SVGAGI, per germline. The CDR3 contains 16 residues. V dropped 2 bases and J dropped 5; count of bases not matched to a gene: 9. CDR3 in amino acids: CASSYPGTTLDNEQFF. Here the CDR3 DNA reads TGTGCCAGCAGTTACCCCGGGACTACCCTGGACAATGAGCAGTTCTTC.

This clone was observed a few times. The chain carries TRBV6-5 and TRBJ2-7, with 7 bases that match TRBD2. The V gene's germline CDR1 is MNHEY and CDR2 SVGAGI. V dropped 2 bases and J dropped 7; count of bases not matched to a gene: 11. The CDR3 runs 15 residues. CDR3 DNA sequence: TGTGCCAGCAGTTACAGAGGGACTACCCACTGGGAGCAGTACTTC. It yields the protein CASSYRGTTHWEQYF.

Within the sample, this clone is medium-sized. CDR3 sequence reads: CASSPGQLYGYTF. The CDR3 nucleotides are TGCGCCAGCAGCCCCGGACAGCTCTATGGCTACACCTTC. This rearrangement joins TRBV10-1 to TRBJ1-2; D perhaps matches TRBD1 (6 bases). CDR1 WNHNN and CDR2 SYGVQD come from the germline V gene (reference sequence). This CDR3 is built from 13 residues. V was pared by 6 bases and J by 4 bases, with 12 bases between.